One and the same sample provided the 29 T cell receptor beta chains below, sequenced in a study of Graves' ophthalmopathy and Graves' hyperthyroidism. Amplified material comprised TCR beta CDR3 regions derived from RNA transcripts. HTBI primers were used in a first-round RT-PCR, which preceded a second-round multiplex PCR. TCRdb reprocessed the multiplex PCR reads via MiXCR and lists one record per CDR3 protein. Of almost 750,000 distinct CDR3 sequences listed, roughly two fifths are singletons. The sequenced material came from peripheral blood. The receptor source for this set is an adult man with Graves' ophthalmopathy.

In the case of this clonotype: An end of the junction differs from the germline gene, which may be a read error. The chain carries TRBV7-2 and TRBJ2-5, with D perhaps TRBD1 (6 bases). The germline V gene encodes CDR1 SGHTA and CDR2 FQGNSA. The CDR3 length is 15 residues. CDR3 nucleotides: TGTGCCAGCAGCTTAAGGGGGTCACCGCAAGAGGCCCAGTACTTC. Its translation is CASSLRGSPQEAQYF.

This clonotype appeared a few times. CDR3 coding DNA: TGTGCCAGCAGCCCCCCCGCCACCGGGAACCAAGAGACCCAGTACTTC. This gives the protein CASSPPATGNQETQYF. The genes are TRBV11-2 and TRBJ2-5; D perhaps matches TRBD2 (5 bases). V was trimmed by 5 bases and J by 0 bases, leaving 16 bases between them. Germline V lookup: CDR1 SGHAT, CDR2 FQNNGV. The CDR3 consists of 16 residues.

The J gene is TRBJ2-5, the V gene TRBV10-3; D perhaps matches TRBD1 (6 bases). Trimming pared 9 bases from V and 1 base from J, leaving 9 bases between. CDR3 length equals 12 residues. The germline CDR1 and CDR2 sequences are ENHRY and SYGVKD. The CDR3 DNA sequence: TGTGCCATTAGCAGGGGCCAAGAGACCCAGTACTTC. Protein product: CAISRGQETQYF.

The rearrangement uses TRBV14 and TRBJ2-5; D possibly corresponds to TRBD2 (5 bases). Germline lookup yields CDR1 SGHDN and CDR2 FVKESK. V lost 2 bases and J 9 bases, leaving 7 bases between the germline ends. This CDR3 region has 11 residues. The CDR3 DNA reads as TGTGCCAGCAGCCAAATGGAGGCCCAGTACTTC. It yields the protein CASSQMEAQYF.

The gene calls are TRBV7-2 and TRBJ2-7; TRBD2 might be the D (6 bases). CDR1 and CDR2 from the germline V gene are SGHTA and FQGNSA. The CDR3 has 13 residues. Trimming took off 6 bases at V and 3 bases at J, with 12 bases between the two ends. The CDR3, as DNA: TGTGCCAGCAGTCTGGCTAGCGACTACGAGCAGTACTTC. It translates to CASSLASDYEQYF.

The rearrangement joins TRBV25-1 to TRBJ2-7; D remains ambiguous. CDR1 MGHDK and CDR2 SYGVNS come from the germline V gene. V was pared by 5 bases and J by 3 bases, with 14 bases between. The CDR3 is made up of 14 amino acids. The CDR3 bases are TGTGCCAGCAGTTTATTTGGGGAAGGCTACGAGCAGTACTTC. The encoded protein is CASSLFGEGYEQYF.

In this sample, this clonotype turned up many times. The chain employs TRBV29-1 and TRBJ2-7; 7 bases match TRBD2. The germline V gene encodes CDR1 SQVTM and CDR2 ANQGSEA. The V segment lost 7 bases and the J segment 0 bases; nucleotides outside the gene matches: 6. CDR3 length: 13 amino acids. The CDR3, as DNA: TGCAGCGCCCTGACTAGCCGCTCCTACGAGCAGTACTTC. Amino acids: CSALTSRSYEQYF.

The table lists this clonotype with many counts. This sequence joins TRBV29-1 and TRBJ2-5, with 11 bases identical to TRBD2. Per germline, CDR1 SQVTM and CDR2 ANQGSEA. This CDR3 spans 13 amino acids. J lost 5 bases, V lost 7 bases, and 6 bases had no gene match. CDR3 nucleotides: TGCAGCGCGGGACTAGCGGTACGGGAGACCCAGTACTTC. It is translated as CSAGLAVRETQYF. Full variable domain (missing parts from reference TRBV29-1 and TRBJ2-5): SAVISQKPSRDICQRGTSLTIQCQVDSQVTMMFWYRQQPGQSLTLIATANQGSEATYESGFVIDKFPISRPNLTFSTLTVSNMSPEDSSIYLCSAGLAVRETQYFGPGTRLLVL.

This clonotype has a handful of counts. The chain combines TRBV11-2 with TRBJ1-2; 10 positions match TRBD1. V was clipped by 7 bases and J by 5 bases; unmatched bases: 25. The CDR3 extends over 20 amino acids. CDR1 is SGHAT and CDR2 is FQNNGV in the germline V gene. The CDR3 DNA is TGTGCCAGCACCGATAAAGGCGGGACAGGGGATTTTTCGCTTTTTTATGGCTACACCTTC. Its translation is CASTDKGGTGDFSLFYGYTF.

The gene calls are TRBV7-2 and TRBJ2-7, with 13 bases identical to TRBD2. CDR3 length: 17 amino acids. After removal of 0 bases from V and 4 bases from J, the junction contained 6 bases not matched to a gene. Germline lookup yields CDR1 SGHTA and CDR2 FQGNSA. The CDR3: CASSLAQGLAGPYEQYF. The DNA of the CDR3 is TGTGCCAGCAGCTTAGCCCAGGGACTAGCGGGGCCGTACGAGCAGTACTTC.

To note about this clonotype: One base away lies a much larger clone, so this may be a sequencing read error. V and J are TRBV7-9 and TRBJ1-1, with a possible D match to TRBD1 (5 bases). The CDR3 is 13 residues long. Germline lookup yields CDR1 SEHNR and CDR2 FQNEAQ (reference sequence). CDR3 residues: CASSKGVNTEASF. DNA for the CDR3: TGTGCCAGCAGCAAAGGGGTGAACACTGAAGCTTCCTTT. Full variable domain (rest looked up from reference TRBV7-9 and TRBJ1-1): DTGVSQNPRHKITKRGQNVTFRCDPISEHNRLYWYRQTLGQGPEFLTYFQNEAQLEKSRLLSDRFSAERPKGSFSTLEIQRTEQGDSAMYLCASSKGVNTEASFGQGTRLTVV.

Only a few counts were recorded for this clonotype. The gene calls are TRBV9 and TRBJ2-5; D is unclear. This CDR3 region has 13 residues. CDR1 SGDLS and CDR2 YYNGEE come from the germline V gene. Trimming removed 0 bases at V and 5 bases at J, with 8 bases between. As DNA, the CDR3 is TGTGCCAGCAGCGTAGGACTGATTGAGACCCAGTACTTC. Amino acid sequence: CASSVGLIETQYF.

The chain couples TRBV20-1 to TRBJ1-5; D remains ambiguous. Germline assignment: CDR1 DFQATT and CDR2 SNEGSKA (reference sequence). CDR3 length equals 14 residues. V was pared by 5 bases and J by 0 bases, with 11 bases between. CDR3 region: CSAPPGFSNQPQHF. The CDR3 nucleotides are TGCAGTGCTCCGCCGGGCTTTAGCAATCAGCCCCAGCATTTT.

This clonotype appeared once. The chain joins TRBV29-1 to TRBJ2-7; 7 bases line up with TRBD1. V shed 4 bases and J 4 bases; nucleotides not matched to a gene: 13. The CDR3 is 15 amino acids. Per germline, CDR1 SQVTM and CDR2 ANQGSEA. The CDR3 bases are TGCAGCGTTGTCCAAGGGACCAGGGGGAGTTACGAGCAGTACTTC. This encodes CSVVQGTRGSYEQYF.

The table lists this clonotype with a few counts. J is TRBJ2-5 and V is TRBV29-1; 15 nucleotides agree with TRBD2. Looked up from germline, CDR1 is SQVTM and CDR2 is ANQGSEA. The CDR3 runs 16 residues. Losses at the gene ends were 4 bases for V and 5 bases for J; bases not matched to a gene: 8. In DNA form, the CDR3 reads TGCAGCGTTGGTGGACTAGCGGGAGGGCCTAGTGAGACCCAGTACTTC. Protein product: CSVGGLAGGPSETQYF.

Remarks on this clonotype: A read error may be the cause here, since a much bigger clone is one base away. The J gene is TRBJ1-3, the V gene TRBV7-9, with TRBD1 matching 8 bases. Trimming removed 8 bases from V and 0 bases from J; junction bases left unmatched: 9. CDR3 length: 16 amino acids. The V gene's germline CDR1 is SEHNR and CDR2 FQNEAQ (reference sequence). The CDR3: CASGPRTGTSGNTIYF. Here the CDR3 DNA reads TGTGCCAGCGGCCCCCGGACAGGGACCTCTGGAAACACCATATATTTT.

This clonotype was seen many times. The rearrangement links TRBV7-9 to TRBJ1-2, with 9 bases lining up with TRBD1. Germline V gene lookup returns CDR1 SEHNR and CDR2 FQNEAQ (reference sequence). The CDR3 loop spans 12 amino acids. The junction had 2 bases not matched to a gene; V was cut back by 4 bases and J by 8 bases. The CDR3 is CASSWDRDGYTF. CDR3 bases: TGTGCCAGCAGCTGGGACAGGGACGGCTACACCTTC.

The chain has TRBV25-1 and TRBJ1-4, with 8 bases lining up with TRBD1. The CDR3 spans 13 residues. V trimming: 5 bases; J trimming: 10 bases; junction bases outside the gene matches: 6. CDR1 MGHDK and CDR2 SYGVNS come from the germline V gene. The CDR3 spells CASSIQGAGKLFF. CDR3 DNA sequence: TGTGCCAGCAGTATTCAGGGGGCTGGAAAACTGTTTTTT.

This clonotype has at least ten counts. The genes are TRBV12-3 or TRBV12-4 and TRBJ1-4, with TRBD1 matching over 7 bases. The length of the CDR3 is 14 residues. The trim removed 2 bases at V and 7 bases at J, leaving 4 bases unmatched. CDR3 amino acids: CASSLRQGGEKLFF. The CDR3 coding sequence is TGTGCCAGCAGTTTACGACAGGGAGGTGAAAAACTGTTTTTT.

This clonotype appeared once. V is TRBV20-1 and J is TRBJ2-5; no clear D. CDR1 and CDR2 from the germline V gene are DFQATT and SNEGSKA (reference sequence). This CDR3 has 13 amino acids. V lost 2 bases, J lost 3 bases, and 10 bases lay in between. Written as DNA, the CDR3 is TGCAGTGCTAGATTTCCCCCGAAAGAGACCCAGTACTTC. It codes for CSARFPPKETQYF.

With regard to this clonotype: A much larger clone differs by one base, so this may be a read error. The chain employs TRBV7-2 and TRBJ2-5, with D possibly being TRBD1 (5 bases). The CDR3 has 15 amino acids. Germline V gene data show CDR1 as SGHTA and CDR2 as FQGNSA. The V end lost 5 bases, the J end lost 5 bases, and 18 bases lay between the germline ends. The CDR3 sequence is CASSRGSGLGETQYF. DNA of the CDR3: TGTGCCAGCAGCAGAGGATCAGGGTTAGGGGAGACCCAGTACTTC.

The genes are TRBV6-6 and TRBJ2-7, with D maybe TRBD2 (6 bases). The CDR3 sequence is 15 residues long. V was clipped by 3 bases and J by 6 bases, with 18 bases between them. CDR1 and CDR2 (germline): MNHNY, SVGAGI (reference sequence). CDR3: CASSYGPLRGFEQYF. The CDR3 coding sequence is TGTGCCAGCAGTTATGGCCCTCTACGGGGGTTCGAGCAGTACTTC.

Notes on this clonotype: With a much larger clone just one base away, this may be a read error. The J gene is TRBJ2-7, the V gene TRBV7-9; 7 nucleotides align to TRBD1. Per the germline V gene, CDR1 is SEHNR and CDR2 is FQNEAQ (reference sequence). The CDR3 has 15 amino acids. CDR3 sequence reads: CASSLSGQVSCEQYF. Here the CDR3 DNA reads TGTGCCAGCAGCTTAAGTGGACAGGTGTCCTGCGAGCAGTACTTC.

At least ten counts were recorded for this clonotype. This chain uses TRBV11-2 with TRBJ2-5; 10 bases fit TRBD1. V dropped 5 bases and J dropped 4; count of bases not matched to a gene: 4. This CDR3 is built from 14 residues. Germline CDR1 reads SGHAT; CDR2 reads FQNNGV. In DNA form, the CDR3 reads TGTGCCAGCAGCCCTCGGGACAGGGGAGAGACCCAGTACTTC. Amino acid sequence: CASSPRDRGETQYF. Variable domain in full (rest from reference TRBV11-2 and TRBJ2-5): EAGVAQSPRYKIIEKRQSVAFWCNPISGHATLYWYQQILGQGPKLLIQFQNNGVVDDSQLPKDRFSAERLKGVDSTLKIQPAKLEDSAVYLCASSPRDRGETQYFGPGTRLLVL.

This clonotype showed up many times. The chain has TRBV16 and TRBJ2-5; D possibly corresponds to TRBD1 (5 bases). Germline CDR1 reads KGHSY; CDR2 reads FQNENV. The CDR3 contains 13 residues. Trimming took 0 bases from V and 5 from J, leaving 7 bases between them. CDR3 DNA: TGTGCCAGCAGCCAATCCAGGGTTGAGACCCAGTACTTC. As protein: CASSQSRVETQYF.

J is TRBJ1-2 and V is TRBV29-1, with TRBD1 as a possible D gene (5 bases). Germline V gene data show CDR1 as SQVTM and CDR2 as ANQGSEA. V lost 8 bases to trimming and J lost 3 bases, with 13 bases between them. CDR3 size: 12 residues. The CDR3 DNA reads TGCAGCCCTCCGGGGGTCGACTATGGCTACACCTTC. Its translation: CSPPGVDYGYTF.

About this clonotype itself: The junction differs from germline at one of its ends, possibly a read error. V is TRBV7-3 and J is TRBJ1-4; the D is unclear. From germline, CDR1 is SGHTA and CDR2 FQGTGA. The length of the CDR3 is 16 residues. CDR3 nucleotide sequence: TGCGCCAGCAGCCAAGCCTCGTACCCAACTAATGAAAAACTGTTTTTT. The encoded protein is CASSQASYPTNEKLFF.

The rearrangement joins TRBV20-1 to TRBJ2-2, with D perhaps given as TRBD1 or TRBD2 (5 bases each). CDR3 length: 15 residues. The germline V gene encodes CDR1 DFQATT and CDR2 SNEGSKA (reference sequence). V was pared by 0 bases and J by 7 bases, with 15 bases between. CDR3 residues: CSARDPGGRGGELFF. In DNA, the CDR3 is TGCAGTGCTAGAGATCCTGGGGGAAGGGGCGGGGAGCTGTTTTTT.

This clonotype has at least ten counts. The CDR3 region is CASSQGAVGANVLTF. CDR3 DNA: TGTGCCAGCAGCCAGGGGGCGGTTGGGGCCAACGTCCTGACTTTC. The J gene is TRBJ2-6, the V gene TRBV7-9; TRBD1 agrees at 8 bases. The CDR3 extends over 15 amino acids. Germline trimming cut 5 bases from V and 3 bases from J; bases unmatched to any gene: 3. Per germline, CDR1 SEHNR and CDR2 FQNEAQ (reference sequence).